Included here is one TCR beta chain sequence, with context. The antigen it recognizes is unknown. Via the germline V gene, CDR1 is MDHEN and CDR2 SYDVKM. From the cysteine through the phenylalanine, the CDR3 covers 15 amino acids. The DNA shown is the 45-base CDR3, in frame from base 1. For this chain, trimming is 6 bases at the V end and 5 bases at the J end, and the number of junction bases without a gene match is 10. Library preparation was by the immunoSEQ multiplex PCR assay. A mixture of 60 forward primers for TCR Vbeta segments and 13 reverse primers for TCR Jbeta segments was used in the multiplex PCR. The CDR3 region of rearranged TCR beta genes was amplified from genomic DNA with a multiplex PCR assay. On the Illumina HiSeq System, the amplified TCR beta libraries were sequenced as 87-base-pair reads. Processing in the source paper ran as follows. A later analysis tallied 70 million to 100 million unique TCR beta chains across the 550 to 850 repertoires, and some 10 million of those chains were shared by two or more donors. Raw reads were error-corrected and collapsed into unique sequences by a nearest-neighbor algorithm in which closely related sequences were merged to remove PCR and sequencing errors. CDR3 sequences were aligned to IMGT reference sequences to assign V, D and J gene segments. Each retained sequence needed at least a six-nucleotide match to both a V gene segment and a J gene segment. A rearrangement counted as productive if the CDR3 had no stop codons and remained in frame with V and J, and every other rearrangement counted as non-productive. Following IMGT convention, CDR3 was defined as the stretch from the second conserved V-encoded cysteine up to the conserved J-encoded phenylalanine. Sequences without an unambiguous match to a single V gene segment were excluded from the earlier analysis of approximately 600 of the donors. In an earlier analysis of some 590 of the donors, a V segment was called functional when productive rearrangements were above 56.7%, and segregating when the standard deviation between donors exceeded 5%. A statistical classification framework was developed to diagnose cytomegalovirus status using the catalog of TCR beta chain sequences. In a later analysis, V and J genes were assigned by comparing TCR nucleotide sequences against IMGT/GENE-DB human TR gene sequences. The TCRdist pipeline was used in a later analysis to assign CDR3 sequences and most-parsimonious VDJ recombination scenarios. In a later analysis, each TCR beta chain was defined by its CDR3 amino acid sequence together with its V-gene family, and reads without a unique V-gene family were excluded. To address suspected cross-contamination and a sequencing artifact, a later analysis removed roughly 640 highly shared, low-generation-probability nucleotide sequences. In a later analysis, a clonal expansion index was calculated for each public chain from normalized within-repertoire ranks of inferred template counts. Generation probabilities in a later analysis came from a VDJ recombination model fitted to out-of-frame rearrangements, and those results were checked against IGoR. A later analysis scored TCR-TCR, TCR-HLA and TCR-CMV co-occurrence with hypergeometric tests, applying a repertoire-size bias correction to TCR pairs. A later analysis estimated false discovery rates by permuting HLA or CMV assignments 20 times. In a later analysis, co-occurring TCRs were grouped using DBSCAN, and TCRdist sequence similarity was added for clustering within HLA-allele-positive subsets. Repertoires with fewer than 30,000 or more than 120,000 public chains, plus five repertoires with anomalous nucleotide sharing, were excluded from co-occurrence clustering. TCRdb took over this immuneACCESS table, retaining in-frame rearrangements with V and J assigned. Such tables are incomplete; in checked studies, under half of the missing clones stem from an unresolved V gene, and the remainder is unexplained. The DNA gave D and trimming, while V, J and clone size come from that table. The sample's clone listing holds some 110,000 clones. The ten biggest clones cover about 2.7% of the sample.

The data were taken from a study of cytomegalovirus exposure and HLA in healthy donors (dated by TCRdb to 2017 to 2019). As for the study more broadly: According to an earlier analysis of around 600 of the donors, about 170 million T cells yielded approximately 120 million unique TCR beta sequences and 276 Gb of sequence data. A later genetic analysis used genome-wide SNP genotypes for about 55% of the 666 donors, treating that subset as a discovery cohort. In an earlier analysis of more than 550 of the donors, high-throughput TCR beta sequencing was used to judge whether each TCR beta V gene segment behaved as functional or pseudogenic. A later analysis re-examined previously published TCR beta repertoires from hundreds of donors and added high-resolution HLA genotyping to investigate patterns of TCR occurrence. Among about 360 genotyped donors of the cohort, an average of about 240,000 unique TCR beta nucleotide sequences were sequenced per donor, roughly 18% of them non-productive. An early release that covered roughly 600 HLA-typed donors contained around 300 gigabases of sequencing data and roughly 84 million unique TCR sequences. Both class I and class II loci were covered by HLA typing, at four-digit resolution. The study was designed to test whether signatures of past pathogen exposure could be identified by cataloging public T cell receptors. The number of typed donors differed by locus: about 620-640 for A, B, C, DRB1 and DQB1; 500 to 550 for DQA1; approximately 600 for DPA1; and 400 to 480 for DPB1. A separate validation cohort of about 110 different subjects was used in addition to the approximately 700-subject first cohort. All discovery cohort repertoires had been generated on a single sequencing platform. The genetic ancestry cluster associated with self-reported Caucasian donors included 70% to 85% of the 350 to 500 genotyped donors. To predict cytomegalovirus infection status, the study combined high-throughput TCR immunosequencing, statistical association of individual TCRs with disease status, and machine learning. Alongside the repertoire data, information on donor age, sex, ethnicity and CMV serostatus was compiled. Rather than using new phenotypic data, the later analysis identified candidate immune exposures from TCR beta sequences and from how often those sequences occurred across donors. The study used immunosequencing to profile the T cell repertoires of several hundred subjects and linked those repertoires to cytomegalovirus serostatus. Four to six DR-DQ haplotypes were handled as single units for association and clustering because linkage in the cohort was strong. Summary of the overall study and its limitations: Assigning TCR associations to individual alleles was difficult when HLA alleles, especially DR and DQ, strongly co-occurred. Linkage disequilibrium might explain the correlated functional status among segregating V segments, but an unknown experimental factor could not be excluded. Immune exposure information for the cohort was limited to CMV serostatus. Sequencing depth was assumed to be roughly uniform across donors in the presence/absence analyses, though that assumption may not hold. The cohort was sequenced for TCR beta chains only, and without alpha or paired-chain data the features that could be detected were limited. According to a later analysis, parvovirus B19, influenza, CMV and Epstein-Barr virus appeared linked to several top co-occurrence clusters. The classifier was reported to diagnose cytomegalovirus status with high specificity and sensitivity in both the original cohort and the validation cohort. Compared with equally common non-associated chains, HLA-associated TCR beta chains in a later analysis were more clonally expanded and had lower generation probabilities. Because counts were too low, about 15 rarely observed V segments, including chromosome 9 orphons, were left out of the earlier analysis of 587 of the donors. In a later analysis, TCR association rates were found to vary across HLA loci, with the most associated TCRs seen for DRB1 alleles and the fewest for HLA-C alleles. Because the 87-base-pair reads could not distinguish some IMGT-functional V segments, including TRBV6-2 and TRBV6-3, those segments were excluded. In vitro tests confirmed that three of the cytomegalovirus-associated TCR beta chains recognize cytomegalovirus antigens. A cluster of highly shared sequence variants was judged likely to represent a technical artifact of the sequencing pipeline. Because some donors lacked HLA typing at each locus, the association tests relied only on the typed subset. A further reported finding was that TCR beta sequences accurately predicted the HLA-A and HLA-B alleles for most subjects in the first cohort. Most CMV-associated TCR beta chains appeared to be HLA-restricted in a later analysis, and the HLA associations seemed to be driven largely by CMV exposure. A later analysis associated about 17,000 TCR beta sequences with specific HLA alleles at a false discovery rate of 0.05. A later genetic analysis associated a missense DCLRE1C variant with V-gene and J-gene trimming of TCR beta chains, and an independent cohort replicated the association. A later genetic analysis reported fewer N-insertions in productive TCRs among donors in an Asian-associated ancestry cluster than the roughly 700-donor mean. While some public TCRs were present in many individuals, most TCR sequences turned up only very rarely across donors. In an earlier analysis of about 550 of the donors, most TCR beta V segments were observed in productive rearrangements about 87% or about 30% of the time, broadly matching IMGT annotations. According to the authors, the approach could potentially be generalized to other disease states and immunological phenotypes. A total of 150 or so TCR beta chains were listed by the study as associated with cytomegalovirus.

The cohort consisted of 650 to 700 healthy bone marrow donors. At the time of sampling, all cohort members were nominally healthy, though unrecorded immune exposures were likely present. The donor was CMV seronegative and belonged to the group of more than 300 seronegative cohort members. Each donor provided a peripheral blood sample, and peripheral blood mononuclear cells were used for TCR beta sequencing. The Qiagen DNeasy Blood Extraction Kit was used to extract genomic DNA from the blood cell samples. Sequenced: PBMCs. The chain is made from TRBV28 and TRBJ2-3; 8 of the junction bases match TRBD2. The source of this sequence is a man aged 30 to 39 in good health and CMV-seronegative. The nucleotide sequence reads as follows: TGTGCCAGCAGCCCGTTCGGCCTAGCGGGAGATACGCAGTATTTT. Translation gives CASSPFGLAGDTQYF.